These 24 T cell receptor beta chains originate from one sample sequenced in a study of OX40 agonist ivuxolimab in advanced cancers. Clones were read by immunoSEQ multiplex PCR, and TCRdb kept only the in-frame ones, dropping some. The repertoire holds about 30,000 clones, with more than 70% as singletons. The sample consisted of CD4+ or CD8+ T cells sorted from blood, taken in a trial of the OX40 agonist ivuxolimab. These receptors originate from an adult with an advanced solid tumor such as melanoma, head and neck, liver or kidney cancer.

The rearrangement joins TRBV11-2 to TRBJ2-1, with TRBD1 identical over 8 bases. Germline V CDR1 and CDR2: SGHAT, FQNNGV. The V gene end was trimmed by 4 bases and the J gene end by 4 bases; junction bases not matched to a gene: 9. The CDR3 contains 16 residues. CDR3 region: CASSSGQGAFYNEQFF. The CDR3 DNA reads TGTGCCAGCAGCTCCGGACAGGGCGCGTTTTACAATGAGCAGTTCTTC.

V usage is TRBV7-3 and J usage is TRBJ2-3, with D tentatively TRBD2 (6 bases). V lost 5 bases and J 2 bases, leaving 17 bases between the germline ends. Germline CDR1 and CDR2: SGHTA and FQGTGA. CDR3 length: 16 amino acids. The CDR3 reads CASSTRGAGLTDTQYF. The CDR3, as DNA: TGTGCCAGCAGCACCCGTGGGGCGGGACTCACAGATACGCAGTATTTT.

This clone was observed a single time. The J gene is TRBJ2-1, the V gene TRBV5-6; possibly TRBD1 for D (6 bases). Germline assignment: CDR1 SGHDT and CDR2 YYEEEE. The CDR3 has 12 residues. V lost 8 bases to trimming and J lost 9 bases, with 15 bases between them. The CDR3 protein is CASLDRYGEQFF. CDR3 nucleotide sequence: TGTGCCAGTCTTGACAGGTATGGTGAGCAGTTCTTC.

The gene calls are TRBV4-1 and TRBJ2-1; 9 bases line up with TRBD2. V lost 0 bases, J lost 8 bases, and 14 bases stayed unmatched. Germline CDR1 MGHRA, CDR2 YSYEKL. The CDR3 contains 18 residues. CDR3 sequence: CASSQDRAGGIPLDEQFF. In DNA, the CDR3 is TGCGCCAGCAGCCAAGATAGAGCGGGAGGTATTCCTTTAGATGAGCAGTTCTTC.

The rearrangement joins TRBV7-9 to TRBJ1-1; unclear D gene. This CDR3 is 14 amino acids long. Trimming stripped 7 bases from V and 0 bases from J, with 12 bases between. CDR1 is SEHNR and CDR2 is FQNEAQ in the germline V gene (reference sequence). CDR3 sequence: CASTSVSMNTEAFF. CDR3 sequence (DNA): TGTGCCAGCACTTCCGTATCCATGAACACTGAAGCTTTCTTT.

The chain links TRBV2 to TRBJ1-2; no reliable D call. The CDR3 sequence is 13 residues long. Between the trimmed V and J ends, which lost 4 bases and 4 bases, there was a span of 10 bases. The germline CDR1 and CDR2 sequences are SNHLY and FYNNEI. The CDR3 sequence: CASSGYKLYGYTF. CDR3 coding DNA: TGTGCCAGCAGTGGATACAAACTCTATGGCTACACCTTC.

The chain links TRBV6-6 to TRBJ2-7; D is uncertain. The CDR3 has 13 residues. The V and J ends lost 2 bases and 0 bases respectively, with 5 bases between them. Germline V gene sequence: CDR1 MNHNY, CDR2 SVGAGI (reference sequence). CDR3 DNA: TGTGCCAGCAGTTACCAGTCCTCCTACGAGCAGTACTTC. It codes for CASSYQSSYEQYF.

This clone was picked up one time. The chain links TRBV9 to TRBJ2-7; TRBD2 matches 11 bases. Germline loops: CDR1 SGDLS, CDR2 YYNGEE. The CDR3 totals 15 residues. Trimming took 1 base from V and 5 from J; bases not matched to a gene: 5. CDR3 protein: CASSVTSGRIHEQYF. In DNA form, the CDR3 reads TGTGCCAGCAGCGTAACTAGCGGGAGAATCCACGAGCAGTACTTC.

The genes are TRBV14 and TRBJ2-7; D possibly matches TRBD1 or TRBD2 (5 bases each). CDR3 length equals 15 residues. The germline V and J ends were trimmed by 4 bases and 12 bases, with 25 bases remaining between them. Germline lookup yields CDR1 SGHDN and CDR2 FVKESK. CDR3 coding DNA: TGTGCCAGCAGCCCGGGACGGACTTTGGGAATTTTAAGGTACTTC. This encodes CASSPGRTLGILRYF.

The chain uses TRBV9 and TRBJ2-1; 10 positions match TRBD2. CDR1 is SGDLS and CDR2 is YYNGEE in the germline V gene. The CDR3 has 19 amino acids. With V trimmed by 3 bases and J by 4 bases, 16 bases remained unmatched. The CDR3 sequence: CASSESLTLLAGGYNEQFF. The CDR3, as DNA: TGTGCCAGCAGCGAGAGCCTTACCCTCTTAGCGGGAGGTTACAATGAGCAGTTCTTC. Using reference TRBV9 and TRBJ2-1 for the parts outside the CDR3, the full variable domain is DSGVTQTPKHLITATGQRVTLRCSPRSGDLSVYWYQQSLDQGLQFLIQYYNGEERAKGNILERFSAQQFPDLHSELNLSSLELGDSALYFCASSESLTLLAGGYNEQFFGPGTRLTVL.

This chain uses TRBV4-1 with TRBJ2-6; D might be TRBD1 (5 bases). Trimming took off 2 bases at V and 0 bases at J, with 17 bases between the two ends. The length of the CDR3 is 19 residues. Germline V gene lookup returns CDR1 MGHRA and CDR2 YSYEKL. CDR3 in DNA: TGCGCCAGCAGCCAACGCCGATGGACAAACCTCTCTGGGGCCAACGTCCTGACTTTC. Its protein is CASSQRRWTNLSGANVLTF.

The chain combines TRBV19 with TRBJ1-2; the D is unclear. V lost 3 bases, J lost 0 bases, and 11 bases lay in between. CDR3 length: 15 residues. Germline CDR1 LNHDA, CDR2 SQIVND (reference sequence). DNA of the CDR3: TGTGCCAGTAGTATCTCGGCAGCAGCTAACTATGGCTACACCTTC. Its translation is CASSISAAANYGYTF. Looking up the rest from reference TRBV19 and TRBJ1-2 gives the full variable domain: DGGITQSPKYLFRKEGQNVTLSCEQNLNHDAMYWYRQDPGQGLRLIYYSQIVNDFQKGDIAEGYSVSREKKESFPLTVTSAQKNPTAFYLCASSISAAANYGYTFGSGTRLTVV.

The genes are TRBV9 and TRBJ1-3; D might be TRBD1 (5 bases). Trimming shortened V by 0 bases and J by 2 bases, and 12 bases separated the two germline ends. The length of the CDR3 is 16 residues. Germline V CDR1 and CDR2: SGDLS, YYNGEE. This CDR3 is CASSVAYRSTGNTIYF. The CDR3 coding sequence is TGTGCCAGCAGCGTAGCATACAGGTCTACTGGAAACACCATATATTTT.

In its sample, this clone was seen a few times. This CDR3 reads CASSQLGRTSVYNEQFF. The CDR3 DNA is TGCGCCAGCAGCCAGCTGGGCCGGACTAGCGTGTACAATGAGCAGTTCTTC. This chain connects TRBV4-1 to TRBJ2-1; TRBD2 matches at 9 bases. The germline gives CDR1 MGHRA, CDR2 YSYEKL. The CDR3 totals 17 residues. V trimming: 3 bases; J trimming: 4 bases; junction bases outside the gene matches: 10.

V and J are TRBV6-6 and TRBJ2-5, with 11 nucleotides matching TRBD2. Germline V CDR1 and CDR2: MNHNY, SVGAGI (reference sequence). The CDR3 covers 15 residues. Losses at the gene ends were 6 bases for V and 3 bases for J; bases not matched to a gene: 6. Written as DNA, the CDR3 is TGTGCCAGCAGCCCACTAGCGGGAGTAGAAGAGACCCAGTACTTC. This sequence encodes CASSPLAGVEETQYF.

The genes are TRBV28 and TRBJ2-3, with D tentatively TRBD2 (6 bases). CDR3 size: 17 residues. V was pared by 3 bases and J by 2 bases, with 18 bases between. Germline V CDR1 and CDR2: MDHEN, SYDVKM. CDR3 sequence reads: CASSFSGLGRTTDTQYF. The CDR3 DNA is TGTGCCAGCAGTTTTTCGGGTTTGGGGAGGACCACAGATACGCAGTATTTT.

This sequence joins TRBV11-2 and TRBJ2-7, with D perhaps matching TRBD1 (5 bases). Germline lookup yields CDR1 SGHAT and CDR2 FQNNGV. V was pared by 2 bases and J by 4 bases, with 6 bases between. The CDR3 is made up of 12 amino acids. The CDR3 sequence is CASSLQGYEQYF. The CDR3 DNA reads as TGTGCCAGCAGCTTACAGGGTTACGAGCAGTACTTC. Supplemented by reference TRBV11-2 and TRBJ2-7, the full variable domain reads EAGVAQSPRYKIIEKRQSVAFWCNPISGHATLYWYQQILGQGPKLLIQFQNNGVVDDSQLPKDRFSAERLKGVDSTLKIQPAKLEDSAVYLCASSLQGYEQYFGPGTRLTVT.

This sequence joins TRBV9 and TRBJ2-3; maybe TRBD2 (6 bases). Germline CDR1 is SGDLS and CDR2 is YYNGEE. The CDR3 extends over 16 amino acids. Trimming stripped 5 bases from V and 5 bases from J, with 21 bases between. Here the CDR3 reads CASRKGDSESGDTQYF. CDR3 DNA sequence: TGTGCCAGCAGGAAAGGGGACTCGGAATCTGGAGATACGCAGTATTTT.

V is TRBV6-1 and J is TRBJ1-5, with no clear D. V was cut by 0 bases and J by 0 bases, with 6 bases left in between. The CDR3 is 15 residues long. Germline V gene lookup returns CDR1 MNHNS and CDR2 SASEGT. The CDR3 nucleotides read TGTGCCAGCAGTGAAGCGGCATATAGCAATCAGCCCCAGCATTTT. Its protein product is CASSEAAYSNQPQHF.

This clone showed up just a few times. The rearrangement uses TRBV2 and TRBJ1-2; TRBD1 matches 12 bases. CDR3 size: 15 residues. V gave up 6 bases and J gave up 5 bases; unmatched junction bases: 7. Germline V gives CDR1 SNHLY, CDR2 FYNNEI. The CDR3, as DNA: TGTGCCAGCAGAGCCGGGACAGGGGGCGCGTATGGCTACACCTTC. Translation gives CASRAGTGGAYGYTF.

This clone has just a few counts. The J gene is TRBJ2-7, the V gene TRBV9; possible D gene TRBD1, 6 bases. V gave up 0 bases and J gave up 3 bases, with 10 bases separating them. The CDR3 has 14 residues. Germline loops: CDR1 SGDLS, CDR2 YYNGEE. The CDR3 coding sequence is TGTGCCAGCAGCGTAGGGTCAGGGGACTACGAGCAGTACTTC. Encoded protein: CASSVGSGDYEQYF.

V and J are TRBV7-9 and TRBJ1-2; TRBD1 matches 9 bases. The CDR3 loop spans 15 amino acids. Per germline, CDR1 SEHNR and CDR2 FQNEAQ (reference sequence). Trimming at V came to 5 bases and at J to 6 bases, leaving 10 bases not matched to a gene. The CDR3 loop reads CASSLGQGLSDGYTF. CDR3 DNA sequence: TGTGCCAGCAGCCTAGGACAGGGGTTGAGTGATGGCTACACCTTC. The full variable domain, completed using reference TRBV7-9 and TRBJ1-2, is DTGVSQNPRHKITKRGQNVTFRCDPISEHNRLYWYRQTLGQGPEFLTYFQNEAQLEKSRLLSDRFSAERPKGSFSTLEIQRTEQGDSAMYLCASSLGQGLSDGYTFGSGTRLTVV.

This chain joins TRBV21-1 and TRBJ1-3; the DNA was not used to check the table's D call, TRBD1. TRBV21-1 represents a pseudogene. CDR3 length: 17 amino acids. The CDR3 coding sequence is TGTGCCAGCAGCAAAGCGCTGGGCAGGGGTTATGGAAACACCATATATTTT. Translated: CASSKALGRGYGNTIYF.

The chain couples TRBV7-3 to TRBJ2-3; D remains unclear. CDR3 length equals 15 residues. The germline V gene encodes CDR1 SGHTA and CDR2 FQGTGA. V lost 0 bases and J lost 1, with 8 bases in between. CDR3 loop: CASSLTNQRTDTQYF. CDR3 bases: TGTGCCAGCAGCTTAACAAACCAGCGCACAGATACGCAGTATTTT.